Listed below are T cell receptor beta chains from one sample, sequenced in a study of monozygotic twins with inflammatory bowel disease. With the 5' RACE reads reprocessed, TCRdb shows one record per CDR3 protein and no DNA. Across about 93,000 distinct CDR3 sequences, the top ten clones capture about 8% of the sample. Sequencing was performed on blood. These receptors were taken from a human donor with ulcerative colitis or Crohn's disease, or a healthy co-twin of an affected twin (not recorded which). Each CDR3 is given with its conserved first and last residue.

J: TRBJ2-1
V: TRBV10-1
CDR3: CASSVSRDSNNEQFF

J: TRBJ1-1
V: TRBV12-3/TRBV12-4
CDR3: CASSPGAAEAFF

J: TRBJ1-2
V: TRBV20-1
CDR3: CSASEGARGYTF

J: TRBJ2-3
V: TRBV10-3
CDR3: CAIKGQGSTDTQYF

J: TRBJ2-1
V: TRBV27
CDR3: CASTASPYNEQFF

J: TRBJ2-5
V: TRBV7-9
CDR3: CASSLAGGREETQYF

J: TRBJ1-5
V: TRBV20-1
CDR3: CSARGTVSNQPQHF

J: TRBJ2-7
V: TRBV29-1
CDR3: CSVVSGTTYEQYF

J: TRBJ2-1
V: TRBV11-2
CDR3: CASSFTGTGLNEQFF

J: TRBJ1-6
V: TRBV7-6
CDR3: CASSRSRGRDSPLHF

J: TRBJ1-1
V: TRBV7-3
CDR3: CASSPRPRTETTEAFF

J: TRBJ2-1
V: TRBV5-1
CDR3: CSSGLGLANNEQFF

J: TRBJ1-1
V: TRBV5-1
CDR3: CASSLVRRRENTEAFF

J: TRBJ2-7
V: TRBV28
CDR3: CASSLGTAGYEQYF

J: TRBJ2-1
V: TRBV5-5
CDR3: CASSLHRGNEQFF

J: TRBJ2-3
V: TRBV18
CDR3: CASSPSGGVADTQYF

J: TRBJ2-1
V: TRBV7-6
CDR3: CASSLGEGFSYNEQFF

J: TRBJ1-2
V: TRBV29-1
CDR3: CSVGRPRGRDYGYTF

J: TRBJ1-3
V: TRBV6-2/TRBV6-3
CDR3: CASSNRTVLTLGESGNTIYF

J: TRBJ2-1
V: TRBV5-4
CDR3: CASSSGPYSGGLSYNEQFF